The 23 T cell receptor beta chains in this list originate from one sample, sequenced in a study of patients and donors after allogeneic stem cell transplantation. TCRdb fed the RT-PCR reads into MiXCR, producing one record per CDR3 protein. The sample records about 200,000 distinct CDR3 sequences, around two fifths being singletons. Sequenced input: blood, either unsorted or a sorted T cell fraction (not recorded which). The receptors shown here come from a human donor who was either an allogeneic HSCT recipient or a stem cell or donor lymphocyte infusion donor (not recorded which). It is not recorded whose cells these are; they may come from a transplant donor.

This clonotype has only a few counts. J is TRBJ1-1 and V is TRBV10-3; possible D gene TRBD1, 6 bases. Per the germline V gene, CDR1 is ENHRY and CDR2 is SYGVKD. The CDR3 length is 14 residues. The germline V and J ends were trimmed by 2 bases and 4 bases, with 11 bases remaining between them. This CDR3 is CAISEEGVATEAFF. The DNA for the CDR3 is TGTGCCATCAGTGAGGAGGGGGTGGCCACTGAAGCTTTCTTT.

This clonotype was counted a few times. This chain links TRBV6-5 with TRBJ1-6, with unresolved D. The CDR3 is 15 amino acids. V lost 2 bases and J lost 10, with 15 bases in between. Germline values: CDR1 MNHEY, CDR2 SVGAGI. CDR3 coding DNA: TGTGCCAGCAGTTACGATGGTACACCCCAGTCACCCCTCCACTTT. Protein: CASSYDGTPQSPLHF.

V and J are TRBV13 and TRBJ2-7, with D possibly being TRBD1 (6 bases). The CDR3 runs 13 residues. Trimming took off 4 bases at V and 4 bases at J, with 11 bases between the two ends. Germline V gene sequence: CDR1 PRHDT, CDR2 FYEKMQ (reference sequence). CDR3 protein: CASSSYRDYEQYF. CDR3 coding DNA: TGTGCCAGCAGCTCATACAGGGATTACGAGCAGTACTTC.

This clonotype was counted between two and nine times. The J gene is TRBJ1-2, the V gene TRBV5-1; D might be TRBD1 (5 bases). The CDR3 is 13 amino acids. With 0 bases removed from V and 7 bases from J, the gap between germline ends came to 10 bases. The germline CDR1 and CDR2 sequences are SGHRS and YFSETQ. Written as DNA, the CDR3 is TGCGCCAGCAGCTTGGGAGACAGAGGTGGCTACACCTTC. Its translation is CASSLGDRGGYTF.

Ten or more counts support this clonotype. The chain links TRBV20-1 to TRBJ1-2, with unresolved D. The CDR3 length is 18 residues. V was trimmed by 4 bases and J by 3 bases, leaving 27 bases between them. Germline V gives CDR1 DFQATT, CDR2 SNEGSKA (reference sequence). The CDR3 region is CSANSYSSTGSPYYGYTF. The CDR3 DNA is TGCAGTGCTAACTCCTATAGTTCAACTGGCAGCCCCTACTATGGCTACACCTTC.

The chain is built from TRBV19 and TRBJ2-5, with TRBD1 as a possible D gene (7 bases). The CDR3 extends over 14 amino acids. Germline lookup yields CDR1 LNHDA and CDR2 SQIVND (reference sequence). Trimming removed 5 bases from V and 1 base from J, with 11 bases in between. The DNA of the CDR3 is TGTGCCAGTAGTGGAGGGACAGCCCAAGAGACCCAGTACTTC. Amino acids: CASSGGTAQETQYF.

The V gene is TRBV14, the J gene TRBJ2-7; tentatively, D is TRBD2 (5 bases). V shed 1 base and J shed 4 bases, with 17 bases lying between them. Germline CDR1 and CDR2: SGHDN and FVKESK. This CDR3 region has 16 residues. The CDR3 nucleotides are TGTGCCAGCAGCCAAGTGAATTCGGGGAAATCATACGAGCAGTACTTC. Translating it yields CASSQVNSGKSYEQYF.

CDR3 sequence reads: CASRTGRAPQYF. CDR3 sequence (DNA): TGTGCCAGCAGAACCGGACGAGCCCCTCAGTACTTC. The rearrangement joins TRBV6-5 to TRBJ2-5; D remains ambiguous. The CDR3 extends over 12 amino acids. V was shortened by 6 bases and J by 11 bases, with 16 bases between the two germline ends. Per germline, CDR1 MNHEY and CDR2 SVGAGI.

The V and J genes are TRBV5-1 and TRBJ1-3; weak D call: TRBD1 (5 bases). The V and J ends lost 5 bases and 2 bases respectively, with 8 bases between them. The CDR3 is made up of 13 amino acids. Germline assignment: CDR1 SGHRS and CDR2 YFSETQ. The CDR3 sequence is CASRLGPGNTIYF. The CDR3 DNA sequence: TGCGCCAGCAGACTGGGGCCTGGAAACACCATATATTTT.

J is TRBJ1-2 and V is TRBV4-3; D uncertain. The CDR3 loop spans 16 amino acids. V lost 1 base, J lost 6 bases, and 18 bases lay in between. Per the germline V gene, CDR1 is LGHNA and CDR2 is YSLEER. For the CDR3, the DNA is TGCGCCAGCAGCCAAGCTAGGAGGGTTAGAGGAGATGGCTACACCTTC. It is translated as CASSQARRVRGDGYTF.

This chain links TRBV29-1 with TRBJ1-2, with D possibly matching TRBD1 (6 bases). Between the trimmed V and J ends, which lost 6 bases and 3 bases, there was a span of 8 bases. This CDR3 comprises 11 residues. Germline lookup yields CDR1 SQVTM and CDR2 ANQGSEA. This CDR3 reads CSVPGDYGYTF. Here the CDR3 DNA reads TGCAGCGTCCCAGGGGACTATGGCTACACCTTC.

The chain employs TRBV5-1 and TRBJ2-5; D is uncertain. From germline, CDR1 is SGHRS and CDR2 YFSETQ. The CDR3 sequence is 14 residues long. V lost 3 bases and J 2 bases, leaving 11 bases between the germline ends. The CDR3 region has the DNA TGCGCCAGCAGCTCCGGGCCAGAACAAGAGACCCAGTACTTC. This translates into CASSSGPEQETQYF.

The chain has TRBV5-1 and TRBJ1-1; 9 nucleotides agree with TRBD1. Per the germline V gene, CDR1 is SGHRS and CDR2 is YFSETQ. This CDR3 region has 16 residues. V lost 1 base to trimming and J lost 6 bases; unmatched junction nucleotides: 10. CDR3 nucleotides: TGCGCCAGCAGCTTGAGGGACAGGGCGGCTCAGGCTGAAGCTTTCTTT. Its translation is CASSLRDRAAQAEAFF.

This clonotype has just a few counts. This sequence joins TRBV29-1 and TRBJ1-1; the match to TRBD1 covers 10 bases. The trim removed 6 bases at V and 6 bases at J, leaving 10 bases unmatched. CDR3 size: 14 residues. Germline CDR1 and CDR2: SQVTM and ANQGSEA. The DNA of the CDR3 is TGCAGCGTCGGGGACAGGGGACTCAAAGCTGAAGCTTTCTTT. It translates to CSVGDRGLKAEAFF.

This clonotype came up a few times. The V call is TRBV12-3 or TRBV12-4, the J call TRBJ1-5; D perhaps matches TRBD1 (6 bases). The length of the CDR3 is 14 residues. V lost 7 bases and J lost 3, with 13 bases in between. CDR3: CASTLGGLNQPQHF. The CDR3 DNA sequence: TGTGCCAGCACCCTGGGGGGGCTCAATCAGCCCCAGCATTTT.

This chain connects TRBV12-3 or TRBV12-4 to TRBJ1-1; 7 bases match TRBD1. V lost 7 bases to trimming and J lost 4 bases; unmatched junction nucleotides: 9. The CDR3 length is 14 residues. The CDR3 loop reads CASKTSRGSTEAFF. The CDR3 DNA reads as TGTGCCAGCAAAACTTCCAGGGGGTCCACTGAAGCTTTCTTT.

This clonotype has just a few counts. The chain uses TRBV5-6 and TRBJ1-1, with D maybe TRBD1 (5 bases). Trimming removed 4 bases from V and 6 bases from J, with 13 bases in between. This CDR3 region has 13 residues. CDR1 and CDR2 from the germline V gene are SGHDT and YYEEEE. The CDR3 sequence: CASSELWGAEAFF. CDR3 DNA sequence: TGTGCCAGCAGCGAACTCTGGGGGGCTGAAGCTTTCTTT.

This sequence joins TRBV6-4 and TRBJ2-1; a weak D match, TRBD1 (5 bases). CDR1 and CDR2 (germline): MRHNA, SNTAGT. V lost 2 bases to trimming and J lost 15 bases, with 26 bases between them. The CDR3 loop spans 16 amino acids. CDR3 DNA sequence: TGTGCCAGCAGTGACGTGGCAGGGCGATGGGATAGGGGTATGTTCTTC. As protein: CASSDVAGRWDRGMFF.

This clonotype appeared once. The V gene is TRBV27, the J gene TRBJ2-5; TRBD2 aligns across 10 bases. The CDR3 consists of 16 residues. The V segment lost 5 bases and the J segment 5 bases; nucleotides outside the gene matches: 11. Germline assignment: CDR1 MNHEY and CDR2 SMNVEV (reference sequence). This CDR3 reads CASSPLLAGELETQYF. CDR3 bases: TGTGCCAGCAGTCCCCTTCTAGCGGGAGAATTGGAGACCCAGTACTTC.

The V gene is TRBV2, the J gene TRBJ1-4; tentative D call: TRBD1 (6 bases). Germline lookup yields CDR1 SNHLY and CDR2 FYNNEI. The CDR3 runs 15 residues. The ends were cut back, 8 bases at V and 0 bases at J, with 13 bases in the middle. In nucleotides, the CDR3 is TGTGCCAGCCTGGACAGCCTTGCAACTAATGAAAAACTGTTTTTT. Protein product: CASLDSLATNEKLFF.

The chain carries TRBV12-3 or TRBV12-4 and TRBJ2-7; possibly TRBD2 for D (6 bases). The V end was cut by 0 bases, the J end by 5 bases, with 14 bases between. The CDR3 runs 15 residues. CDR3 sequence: CASSLARGEGNEQYF. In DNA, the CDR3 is TGTGCCAGCAGTTTAGCGCGCGGGGAAGGGAACGAGCAGTACTTC.

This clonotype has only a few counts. CDR3: CASSYLSTSHTIYF. Here the CDR3 DNA reads TGTGCCAGCAGTTACCTCTCGACGTCCCACACCATATATTTT. The rearrangement joins TRBV6-5 to TRBJ1-3; no clear D gene. This CDR3 contains 14 residues. Trimming shortened V by 2 bases and J by 8 bases, and 13 bases separated the two germline ends. Germline values: CDR1 MNHEY, CDR2 SVGAGI.

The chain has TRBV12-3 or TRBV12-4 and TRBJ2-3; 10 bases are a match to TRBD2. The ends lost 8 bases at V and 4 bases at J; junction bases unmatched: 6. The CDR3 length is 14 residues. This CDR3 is CASGLAGESDTQYF. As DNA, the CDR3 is TGTGCCAGCGGCCTAGCGGGAGAGTCAGATACGCAGTATTTT.